This TCR beta chain was recovered during a study of cytomegalovirus exposure and HLA in healthy donors. Turning to the study itself: A prior study identified 100 million to 130 million unique TCR beta sequences from 200 million or so T cells. Points from the study as a whole: A later analysis reportedly found that, within productive TCRs, an Asian-associated ancestry cluster had fewer N-insertions than the mean observed across the approximately 700 donors. TCR beta chain V- and J-gene trimming was linked, in a later analysis, to a missense variant in DCLRE1C.

It was with 60 Vbeta and 13 Jbeta primers that the PCR ran. Produced via immunoSEQ multiplex PCR; TCRdb's table is partial and in-frame only. The data show approximately 85,000 clones, around 77% seen once. Notes on this clone: What it binds is unknown.

Germline V gives CDR1 KGHSH, CDR2 LQKENI. Deletions cut 6 bases from V and 3 bases from J, with 14 bases between. The CDR3 is 14 residues long. This clonotype was obtained from a man aged 25-45 years in good health and CMV-seronegative. Specimen: PBMCs. The V gene is TRBV18, the J gene TRBJ2-5; a weak D match, TRBD1 (5 bases). As DNA, the CDR3 is TGTGCCAGCTCCCAGATAGACAGCGAAGAGACCCAGTACTTC. This translates into CASSQIDSEETQYF.